Sequencing of this T cell receptor (beta chain) was carried out in a study of regulatory T cells in long-lasting Graves disease. Time point here: newly diagnosed GD, antithyroid drugs for less than 3 months. Preparation of the TCR library used RNA extracted from PBMCs. Graves' disease diagnoses used American Thyroid Association guidelines. Study results and caveats: Researchers examined only peripheral blood and not thyroid tissue.

The V end lost 1 base, the J end lost 7 bases, and 11 bases lay between the germline ends. This CDR3 spans 13 amino acids. Germline lookup yields CDR1 DFQATT and CDR2 SNEGSKA (reference sequence). TCR beta libraries were built with iRepertoire HTBI primers and Arm-PCR of CDR3 regions. TCRdb re-derived calls from the multiplex PCR reads in MiXCR, one entry per CDR3 protein. The sample holds over 300,000 distinct CDR3 sequences; around 15% are singletons and the top ten take 22%. Details on this clonotype: The antigen is unknown.

The J gene is TRBJ2-1, the V gene TRBV20-1; D perhaps matches TRBD1 (6 bases). The source of this sequence is a female donor with Graves disease. The sample consisted of peripheral blood mononuclear cells (PBMCs), taken at new diagnosis, from a patient treated with antithyroid drugs. CDR3 nucleotide sequence: TGCAGTGCTAGAGTTAGGGGGTTTAATGAGCAGTTCTTC. Its protein product is CSARVRGFNEQFF.